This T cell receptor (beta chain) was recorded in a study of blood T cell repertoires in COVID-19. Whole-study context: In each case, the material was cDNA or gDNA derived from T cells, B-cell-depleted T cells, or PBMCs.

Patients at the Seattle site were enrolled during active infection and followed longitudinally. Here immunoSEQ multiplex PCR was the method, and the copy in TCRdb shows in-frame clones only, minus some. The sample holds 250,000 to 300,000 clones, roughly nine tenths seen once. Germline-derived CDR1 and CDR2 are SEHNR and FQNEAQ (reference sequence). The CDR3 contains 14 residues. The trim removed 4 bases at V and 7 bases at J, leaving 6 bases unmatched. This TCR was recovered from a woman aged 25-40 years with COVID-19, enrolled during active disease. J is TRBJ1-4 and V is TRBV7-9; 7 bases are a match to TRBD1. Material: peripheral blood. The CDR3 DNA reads TGTGCCAGCAGCTCTAGACAGGGTGGTGAAAAACTGTTTTTT. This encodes CASSSRQGGEKLFF.